Following are 5 T cell receptor beta chains from one sample sequenced in a study of neurological immune-mediated disorders. One entry per CDR3 protein, called by TCRdb with MiXCR from the 5' RACE reads. The table has about 120,000 distinct CDR3 sequences, roughly 3.4% seen once; the top ten hold over 1%. Sample: PBMCs. The receptors originated from a young woman with multiple sclerosis.

This clonotype showed up many times. V usage is TRBV6-1 and J usage is TRBJ2-3; 7 positions match TRBD2. V dropped 3 bases and J dropped 0; count of bases not matched to a gene: 3. The length of the CDR3 is 15 residues. Germline V lookup: CDR1 MNHNS, CDR2 SASEGT. In DNA form, the CDR3 reads TGTGCCAGCAGTGAGAGCGGGGCTAGCACAGATACGCAGTATTTT. It specifies CASSESGASTDTQYF.

This clonotype was detected many times. V gene TRBV7-8 combines with J gene TRBJ2-3; D uncertain. Germline values: CDR1 SGHVS, CDR2 FQNEAQ. The V end was cut by 5 bases, the J end by 6 bases, with 9 bases between. This CDR3 is 12 amino acids long. The chain's CDR3 is CASSPLEDTQYF. The CDR3, as DNA: TGTGCCAGCAGCCCGCTGGAGGATACGCAGTATTTT. Full variable domain (outside the CDR3, taken from reference TRBV7-8 and TRBJ2-3): GAGVSQSPRYKVAKRGQDVALRCDPISGHVSLFWYQQALGQGPEFLTYFQNEAQLDKSGLPSDRFFAERPEGSVSTLKIQRTQQEDSAVYLCASSPLEDTQYFGPGTRLTVL.

This clonotype was observed at least ten times. The chain uses TRBV3-1 and TRBJ2-7; TRBD2 is a possible D gene (7 bases). CDR3 size: 13 residues. Germline loops: CDR1 LGHDT, CDR2 YNNKEL (reference sequence). Trimming removed 4 bases from V and 9 bases from J, with 16 bases in between. Here the CDR3 reads CASSRQDRGGQYF. The CDR3 DNA sequence: TGTGCCAGCAGCCGCCAAGATAGGGGGGGGCAGTACTTC.

The CDR3 coding sequence is TGTGCCAGCAGTTATCTGAGTCAGCGATCTGAGCAGTTCTTC. Its translation is CASSYLSQRSEQFF. J is TRBJ2-1 and V is TRBV6-2 or TRBV6-3, with no clear D. Trimming pared 3 bases from V and 9 bases from J, leaving 15 bases between. CDR3 length: 14 residues. Germline CDR1 MNHEY, CDR2 SVGEGT.

This clonotype was seen many times. The rearrangement links TRBV7-2 to TRBJ1-2, with D hard to call. Trimming shortened V by 1 base and J by 1 base, and 7 bases separated the two germline ends. Germline CDR1 SGHTA, CDR2 FQGNSA. This CDR3 comprises 14 residues. For the CDR3, the DNA is TGTGCCAGCAGCTTAGGCAGAAATAACTATGGCTACACCTTC. It yields the protein CASSLGRNNYGYTF.